One and the same sample provided the 3 T cell receptor beta chains below, sequenced in a study of T cells in Graves' hyperthyroidism and ophthalmopathy. RNA transcripts were the template for amplifying TCR beta CDR3 regions. TCR CDR3 regions were first amplified by RT-PCR with HTBI primers. TCRdb re-called the multiplex PCR reads with MiXCR, one entry per CDR3 protein. This sample has about 500,000 distinct CDR3 sequences; over 35% occur once, and the top ten carry 35% to 50%. Sequenced input: peripheral blood or thyroid tissue (not recorded which). The source of these receptors is an adult woman with Graves' disease, either hyperthyroidism or ophthalmopathy (not recorded which).

About this clonotype itself: Compared with germline, one end of the junction differs, possibly owing to a read error. The chain combines TRBV7-2 with TRBJ2-6; no clear D. From germline, CDR1 is SGHTA and CDR2 FQGNSA. The CDR3 covers 9 residues. CDR3 in DNA: TGTGCCAGCAGCTTAGTCCAGACTTTC. Translation: CASSLVQTF. The full variable domain, completed using reference TRBV7-2 and TRBJ2-6, is GAGVSQSPSNKVTEKGKDVELRCDPISGHTALYWYRQSLGQGLEFLIYFQGNSAPDKSGLPSDRFSAERTGGSVSTLTIQRTQQEDSAVYLCASSLVQTFGAGSRLTVL.

This clonotype was seen a few times. An end of the junction does not agree with germline; a read error may underlie this. This sequence joins TRBV12-3 or TRBV12-4 and TRBJ1-4, with TRBD1 matching over 8 bases. The CDR3 is 15 amino acids. The CDR3: CANSLRTGLTEKLFF. The CDR3 DNA follows: TGTGCCAACAGTTTACGGACAGGGTTAACGGAAAAACTGTTTTTT.

The CDR3 here is CASSFGLYAGELFF. The CDR3 DNA reads TGTGCCAGCAGTTTTGGTTTATACGCCGGGGAGCTGTTTTTT. This rearrangement joins TRBV27 to TRBJ2-2; no firm D call. Germline CDR1 reads MNHEY; CDR2 reads SMNVEV (reference sequence). Trimming stripped 3 bases from V and 6 bases from J, with 11 bases between. CDR3 length equals 14 residues.